The rows below give T cell receptor beta chains drawn from one sample of a study of cytomegalovirus exposure and HLA in healthy donors. Only in-frame clones appear in the TCRdb table, and some are missing; sequencing was by immunoSEQ multiplex PCR. This sample's table reports 55,000 to 85,000 clones. Specimen: PBMCs. All receptors come from a woman in her twenties or thirties in good health and CMV-seronegative. The CDR3 runs from the conserved cysteine through the conserved F or W. A D gene is named only where the DNA matches it firmly.

j_call,d_call,v_call,cdr3_aa,cdr3_nt
TRBJ1-1,-,TRBV6-4,CASSLVGGVLSNTEAFF,TGTGCCAGCAGTTTAGTTGGGGGCGTACTCTCCAACACTGAAGCTTTCTTT
TRBJ1-1,TRBD1,TRBV10-2,CASRDRGNTEAFF,TGCGCCAGCAGGGACAGGGGAAACACTGAAGCTTTCTTT
TRBJ2-3,TRBD1,TRBV28,CASTSHRGQSTDTQYF,TGTGCCAGCACCTCTCACCGGGGACAGAGCACAGATACGCAGTATTTT
TRBJ2-5,TRBD2,TRBV4-1,CASSQRGGLRETQYF,TGCGCCAGCAGCCAACGGGGGGGATTGAGGGAGACCCAGTACTTC
TRBJ2-5,-,TRBV19,CASTDGQLGEETQYF,TGTGCCAGTACCGACGGACAGTTGGGGGAGGAGACCCAGTACTTC
TRBJ2-7,-,TRBV29-1,CSVEGNGYEQYF,TGCAGCGTTGAAGGCAACGGTTACGAGCAGTACTTC
TRBJ1-1,-,TRBV30,CAWRGGIGGAFF,TGTGCCTGGAGGGGAGGGATCGGCGGAGCTTTCTTT
TRBJ1-4,-,TRBV25-1,CASSERHLRGEKLFF,TGTGCCAGCAGTGAAAGACACCTTAGGGGTGAAAAACTGTTTTTT
TRBJ2-3,TRBD1,TRBV5-6,CASSPFLIQGAGDTQYF,TGTGCCAGCAGCCCCTTTCTTATCCAGGGGGCAGGCGATACGCAGTATTTT
TRBJ2-2,-,TRBV15,CATTRGTSNTGELFF,TGTGCCACCACCAGGGGGACTTCGAACACCGGGGAGCTGTTTTTT
TRBJ2-5,TRBD2,TRBV6-1,CASSVTRGGPQETQYF,TGTGCCAGCAGTGTAACGCGCGGGGGGCCCCAAGAGACCCAGTACTTC
TRBJ1-6,-,TRBV6-5,CASSYKGSPLHF,TGTGCCAGCAGTTACAAGGGGTCACCCCTCCACTTT
TRBJ1-1,-,TRBV28,CATLGTEDFF,TGTGCCACCCTGGGGACTGAAGATTTCTTT
TRBJ2-3,TRBD2,TRBV9,CASSVVGGGASADKQYF,TGTGCCAGCAGCGTAGTGGGCGGGGGGGCTTCTGCAGATAAGCAGTATTTT
TRBJ2-1,TRBD2,TRBV6-5,CASGLAAYNEQFF,TGTGCCAGCGGTCTAGCGGCTTACAATGAGCAGTTCTTC
TRBJ2-1,-,TRBV19,CASSMLLHNEQFF,TGTGCCAGTAGTATGCTACTTCACAATGAGCAGTTCTTC
TRBJ2-7,-,TRBV5-1,CASSTDSYEQYF,TGCGCCAGCAGCACGGACAGCTACGAGCAGTACTTC
TRBJ2-7,TRBD2,TRBV28,CASSPPWTSGGAYEQYF,TGTGCCAGCAGTCCCCCCTGGACTAGCGGGGGGGCCTACGAGCAGTACTTC
TRBJ2-7,-,TRBV7-2,CASSPRGTTREQYF,TGTGCCAGCAGCCCGAGGGGGACAACGCGAGAGCAGTACTTC
TRBJ2-5,TRBD2,TRBV4-3,CASSRTSGGGETQYF,TGCGCCAGCAGCCGGACTAGCGGGGGGGGCGAGACCCAGTACTTC
TRBJ2-1,-,TRBV5-4,CASSGGVYEQFF,TGTGCCAGCAGCGGCGGGGTGTATGAGCAGTTCTTC
TRBJ2-7,TRBD2,TRBV6-1,CASSARETSASYEQYF,TGTGCCAGCAGTGCCCGCGAGACTAGCGCTTCCTACGAGCAGTACTTC
TRBJ1-1,TRBD1,TRBV6-5,CASSYTGTVNTEAFF,TGTGCCAGCAGTTACACAGGGACAGTGAACACTGAAGCTTTCTTT
TRBJ1-1,TRBD1,TRBV11-2,CASSPQGVRTEAFF,TGTGCCAGCAGCCCACAGGGGGTAAGGACTGAAGCTTTCTTT
TRBJ2-7,TRBD1,TRBV2,CASSVAGGTYEQYF,TGTGCCAGCAGTGTAGCAGGGGGAACCTACGAGCAGTACTTC
TRBJ2-1,TRBD2,TRBV29-1,CSVEIVGTSLDNEQFF,TGCAGCGTTGAAATAGTAGGGACTAGCCTAGACAATGAGCAGTTCTTC
TRBJ1-2,TRBD1,TRBV28,CASSSPDRAAGYTF,TGTGCCAGCAGTTCCCCTGACAGGGCTGCTGGCTACACCTTC
TRBJ2-7,-,TRBV28,CASSLGLYEQYF,TGTGCCAGCAGTTTAGGCTTGTACGAGCAGTACTTC
TRBJ2-7,-,TRBV5-4,CASSLGGRRNYEQYF,TGTGCCAGCAGCTTGGGGGGGCGACGAAACTACGAGCAGTACTTC
TRBJ2-5,TRBD2,TRBV9,CASSVGQGAGTSGGAKTQYF,TGTGCCAGCAGCGTCGGACAGGGGGCCGGGACTAGCGGGGGGGCGAAGACCCAGTACTTC
TRBJ1-4,-,TRBV28,CASSLYSGGGFNEKLFF,TGTGCCAGCAGTTTATATTCGGGCGGGGGGTTTAATGAAAAACTGTTTTTT
TRBJ2-1,TRBD2,TRBV7-9,CASSLGGSGNEQFF,TGTGCCAGCAGCTTAGGAGGTAGCGGGAATGAGCAGTTCTTC